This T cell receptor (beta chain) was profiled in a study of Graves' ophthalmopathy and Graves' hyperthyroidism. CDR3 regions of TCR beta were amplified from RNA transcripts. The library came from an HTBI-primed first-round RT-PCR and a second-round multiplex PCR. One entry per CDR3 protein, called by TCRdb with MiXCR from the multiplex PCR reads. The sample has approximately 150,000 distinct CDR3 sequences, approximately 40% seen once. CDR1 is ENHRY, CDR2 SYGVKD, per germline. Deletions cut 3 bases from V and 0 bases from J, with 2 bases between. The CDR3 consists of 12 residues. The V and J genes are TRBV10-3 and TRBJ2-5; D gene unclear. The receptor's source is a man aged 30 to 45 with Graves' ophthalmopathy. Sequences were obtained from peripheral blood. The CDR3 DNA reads TGTGCCATCAGTGACAACCAAGAGACCCAGTACTTC. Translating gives CAISDNQETQYF.